This T cell receptor (beta chain) was sequenced in a study of blood T cell repertoires in COVID-19. This table comes from immunoSEQ multiplex PCR, and its TCRdb copy is limited to in-frame clones, with some not included. The repertoire holds about 300,000 clones, more than 75% seen once, with 10% in the top ten. This CDR3 region has 15 residues. Looked up from germline, CDR1 is KGHSH and CDR2 is LQKENI. V lost 4 bases, J lost 4 bases, and 8 bases stayed unmatched. This study enrolled people aged about 18 to 100 from around 26 US geographic areas. In assigning cohorts, the study relied on participant-reported clinical history. Donors of Cohort 3 who recovered were those that had two negative PCRs, clearance, or symptom resolution.

Material: PBMCs or T cells enriched from blood (not recorded which). The J gene is TRBJ1-2, the V gene TRBV18; 8 bases fit TRBD1. This receptor was obtained from a young woman who had recovered from COVID-19. The CDR3 DNA follows: TGTGCCAGCTCACTCCAGGACAGGGAGGTCTATGGCTACACCTTC. This sequence encodes CASSLQDREVYGYTF.